What follows are 27 T cell receptor beta chains derived from one specimen sequenced in a study of blood T cell repertoires in COVID-19 (TCRdb year 2020). The library was obtained by the immunoSEQ multiplex PCR assay. TCRdb stores this immuneACCESS table with in-frame sequences only. Part of the clones is absent; in the studies checked, under half of the shortfall reflects unresolved V genes, and no reason is known for the rest. The sample table shows some 270,000 clones, and nearly 90% are seen once. The ten largest make up roughly 2.2% of the sample. Sample: peripheral blood. These receptors were taken from a woman in her sixties or seventies with COVID-19, enrolled during active disease.

V and J are TRBV29-1 and TRBJ2-7; 9 bases map to TRBD1. V trimming: 6 bases; J trimming: 5 bases; junction bases outside the gene matches: 8. Germline assignment: CDR1 SQVTM and CDR2 ANQGSEA. CDR3 size: 13 residues. The CDR3 DNA reads TGCAGCGTGCGAATAACAGGGGGCAACGAGCAGTACTTC. Its translation is CSVRITGGNEQYF.

V gene TRBV7-6 combines with J gene TRBJ2-1, with 8 bases identical to TRBD2. The CDR3 has 16 amino acids. J was trimmed by 4 bases and V by 5 bases; bases with no gene match: 10. CDR1 SGHVS and CDR2 FNYEAQ come from the germline V gene. The CDR3 reads CASSPKKAGEYNEQFF. In DNA form, the CDR3 reads TGTGCCAGCAGCCCAAAGAAAGCGGGGGAGTACAATGAGCAGTTCTTC.

This rearrangement joins TRBV3-1 (or the pseudogene TRBV3-2) to TRBJ1-2, with D uncertain. In germline, CDR1 is LGHDT, CDR2 YNNKEL (reference sequence). The CDR3 is 15 residues long. Trimming left V 4 bases short and J 8 bases short, with 20 bases between. The CDR3 DNA sequence: TGTGCCAGCAGCCCCCACCTGGGCGTTCGGGAAGGCTACACCTTC. Translation gives CASSPHLGVREGYTF.

This sequence joins TRBV4-2 and TRBJ2-6; D possibly corresponds to TRBD2 (6 bases). Trimming shortened V by 0 bases and J by 1 base, and 10 bases separated the two germline ends. The CDR3 sequence is 17 residues long. The germline CDR1 and CDR2 sequences are LGHNA and YNFKEQ. CDR3 loop: CASSQEGGISGANVLTF. The DNA for the CDR3 is TGTGCCAGCAGCCAAGAAGGCGGGATATCTGGGGCCAACGTCCTGACTTTC.

The chain combines TRBV21-1 with TRBJ2-1; TRBD2 is the table's D call and was not checked against the DNA. TRBV21-1 is described as a pseudogene. This CDR3 spans 16 amino acids. CDR3 amino acids: CASSKEEEANYNEQFF. As DNA, the CDR3 is TGTGCCAGCAGCAAAGAGGAGGAGGCTAACTACAATGAGCAGTTCTTC.

The chain joins TRBV19 to TRBJ1-1, with 7 bases aligning to TRBD1. V lost 10 bases and J lost 9; bases outside the gene matches: 17. The CDR3 covers 14 residues. CDR1 LNHDA and CDR2 SQIVND come from the germline V gene (reference sequence). Here the CDR3 DNA reads TGTGCCACCCTAGGACAGGTAAATTCAGGCCAAGCTTTCTTT. Its protein product is CATLGQVNSGQAFF.

The rearrangement uses TRBV5-4 and TRBJ2-2; D is uncertain. Germline V lookup: CDR1 SGHNT, CDR2 YYREEE (reference sequence). This CDR3 has 13 residues. Trimming removed 4 bases from V and 3 bases from J, with 7 bases in between. The CDR3 here is CASSRGYTGELFF. As DNA, the CDR3 is TGTGCCAGCAGCCGAGGTTACACCGGGGAGCTGTTTTTT.

The rearrangement links TRBV5-4 to TRBJ2-1, with 11 bases identical to TRBD1. In germline, CDR1 is SGHNT, CDR2 YYREEE (reference sequence). The trim removed 4 bases at V and 7 bases at J, leaving 10 bases unmatched. This CDR3 has 16 residues. The CDR3 is CASSPRTGGLENEQFF. The CDR3 DNA sequence: TGTGCCAGCAGCCCAAGGACAGGGGGCCTTGAGAATGAGCAGTTCTTC.

The CDR3 loop is CASSLESRNNQPQHF. The DNA for the CDR3 is TGTGCCAGCAGCTTGGAGTCCAGAAATAATCAGCCCCAGCATTTT. The rearrangement joins TRBV5-8 to TRBJ1-5, with D hard to call. V shed 0 bases and J shed 4 bases, with 11 bases lying between them. There are 15 residues in the CDR3. Per the germline V gene, CDR1 is SGHTS and CDR2 is YDEGEE.

The V gene is TRBV2, the J gene TRBJ2-5; a weak D match, TRBD1 (5 bases). Trimming stripped 6 bases from V and 5 bases from J, with 19 bases between. CDR1 SNHLY and CDR2 FYNNEI come from the germline V gene. This CDR3 is built from 15 residues. The CDR3: CASRYWGGRLETQYF. CDR3 DNA: TGTGCCAGCAGGTATTGGGGCGGCCGGTTGGAGACCCAGTACTTC.

The genes are TRBV18 and TRBJ1-1; the match to TRBD1 covers 7 bases. Germline lookup yields CDR1 KGHSH and CDR2 LQKENI. The CDR3 length is 12 residues. V lost 4 bases to trimming and J lost 8 bases; unmatched junction nucleotides: 4. The CDR3 sequence: CASSRRDSEAFF. The CDR3 bases are TGTGCCAGCTCACGGAGGGACAGCGAAGCTTTCTTT.

On this clone: Other DNA sequences from this sample encode an identical CDR3 as well. This chain links TRBV5-1 with TRBJ1-4, with 7 bases matching TRBD1. The germline V gene encodes CDR1 SGHRS and CDR2 YFSETQ. The CDR3 has 14 residues. The V and J ends lost 7 bases and 5 bases, in that order; junction bases with no gene match: 8. The CDR3 DNA follows: TGCGCCAGCTCCTCCGGGACAGTGAATGAAAAACTGTTTTTT. This encodes CASSSGTVNEKLFF.

The rearrangement joins TRBV18 to TRBJ1-3, with D unclear. In germline, CDR1 is KGHSH, CDR2 LQKENI. Trimming took off 2 bases at V and 0 bases at J, with 14 bases between the two ends. This CDR3 contains 17 residues. The CDR3 here is CASSPRWETSSGNTIYF. CDR3 DNA sequence: TGTGCCAGCTCACCAAGGTGGGAAACTAGCTCTGGAAACACCATATATTTT. Variable domain in full (rest from reference TRBV18 and TRBJ1-3): NAGVMQNPRHLVRRRGQEARLRCSPMKGHSHVYWYRQLPEEGLKFMVYLQKENIIDESGMPKERFSAEFPKEGPSILRIQQVVRGDSAAYFCASSPRWETSSGNTIYFGEGSWLTVV.

V usage is TRBV5-5 and J usage is TRBJ2-1; 14 bases fit TRBD2. J gave up 7 bases and V 8 bases, and 5 bases lay outside the gene matches. The CDR3 has 14 amino acids. Germline V gives CDR1 SGHKS, CDR2 YYEKEE (reference sequence). In DNA, the CDR3 is TGTGCCAGTGTGGGACTAGCGGGGGTGAATGAGCAGTTCTTC. Its protein is CASVGLAGVNEQFF. Using reference TRBV5-5 and TRBJ2-1 for the parts outside the CDR3, the full variable domain is DAGVTQSPTHLIKTRGQQVTLRCSPISGHKSVSWYQQVLGQGPQFIFQYYEKEERGRGNFPDRFSARQFPNYSSELNVNALLLGDSALYLCASVGLAGVNEQFFGPGTRLTVL.

The gene calls are TRBV2 and TRBJ1-5, with 7 nucleotides matching TRBD1. The CDR3 consists of 13 residues. The V gene end was trimmed by 10 bases and the J gene end by 3 bases; junction bases not matched to a gene: 6. Germline CDR1 SNHLY, CDR2 FYNNEI. The CDR3 DNA reads TGTGCCACCCGAGACAGGGCCAATCAGCCCCAGCATTTT. The encoded protein is CATRDRANQPQHF.

The rearrangement links TRBV5-4 to TRBJ1-4; D unclear. Germline V gene lookup returns CDR1 SGHNT and CDR2 YYREEE (reference sequence). The CDR3 spans 15 residues. Deletions cut 4 bases from V and 0 bases from J, with 10 bases between. CDR3 nucleotide sequence: TGTGCCAGCAGCGTCCAGGCAGCAACTAATGAAAAACTGTTTTTT. Translated, it gives CASSVQAATNEKLFF.

The rearrangement joins TRBV7-2 to TRBJ1-2; D possibly corresponds to TRBD1 (5 bases). The CDR3 is made up of 16 amino acids. V lost 1 base to trimming and J lost 4 bases, with 16 bases between them. In germline, CDR1 is SGHTA, CDR2 FQGNSA. The CDR3 DNA is TGTGCCAGCAGCTTAGGGAGGGGTCAGCTTCCCTATGGCTACACCTTC. As protein: CASSLGRGQLPYGYTF.

The J gene is TRBJ1-2, the V gene TRBV27; perhaps TRBD1 as D (6 bases). Germline lookup yields CDR1 MNHEY and CDR2 SMNVEV (reference sequence). The length of the CDR3 is 15 residues. V lost 3 bases to trimming and J lost 1 base, with 12 bases between them. CDR3 in amino acids: CASSLGRGRNYGYTF. CDR3 nucleotides: TGTGCCAGCAGTTTGGGCAGGGGCCGTAACTATGGCTACACCTTC.

The chain recombines TRBV7-2 with TRBJ2-2; maybe TRBD2 (5 bases). The CDR3 runs to 12 residues. Trimming cost V 8 bases and J 7 bases, with 11 bases left between them. Per germline, CDR1 SGHTA and CDR2 FQGNSA. CDR3 loop: CASGGFVGELFF. The CDR3 nucleotides read TGTGCCAGCGGCGGGTTTGTCGGGGAGCTGTTTTTT.

The rearrangement uses TRBV19 and TRBJ2-7; D might be TRBD2 (6 bases). Germline-derived CDR1 and CDR2 are LNHDA and SQIVND (reference sequence). Trimming took off 3 bases at V and 2 bases at J, with 11 bases between the two ends. The CDR3 contains 14 residues. The DNA for the CDR3 is TGTGCCAGTAGTATGGAGGGCGGCCCCTACGAGCAGTACTTC. It specifies CASSMEGGPYEQYF.

This clone appeared once. The J gene is TRBJ2-1, the V gene TRBV5-1; D might be TRBD1 (7 bases). The V and J ends lost 1 base and 3 bases respectively, with 14 bases between them. The germline CDR1 and CDR2 sequences are SGHRS and YFSETQ. The CDR3 length is 16 residues. The CDR3 DNA is TGCGCCAGCAGCTTGCGCGGGACAGCTATCTACAATGAGCAGTTCTTC. It translates to CASSLRGTAIYNEQFF.

The chain recombines TRBV10-2 with TRBJ2-3; D gene uncertain. Germline CDR1 WSHSY, CDR2 SAAADI. The CDR3 spans 15 residues. Trimming stripped 2 bases from V and 0 bases from J, with 9 bases between. CDR3 DNA sequence: TGCGCCAGCAGTGAGGTAGAGCCTAGCACAGATACGCAGTATTTT. Translation: CASSEVEPSTDTQYF.

The V and J genes are TRBV30 and TRBJ1-1; no clear D. CDR3 length: 13 amino acids. Germline lookup yields CDR1 GTSNPN and CDR2 SVGIG (reference sequence). The germline V and J ends were trimmed by 1 base and 1 base, with 7 bases remaining between them. This chain's CDR3 is CAWSATSNTEAFF. CDR3 in DNA: TGTGCCTGGAGTGCAACATCGAACACTGAAGCTTTCTTT.

This CDR3 reads CASSQILGTGRSGNTIYF. In nucleotides, the CDR3 is TGTGCCAGCAGCCAAATACTTGGAACAGGGCGCTCTGGAAACACCATATATTTT. V usage is TRBV3-1 (or the pseudogene TRBV3-2) and J usage is TRBJ1-3, with a weak D call TRBD1 (6 bases). Germline-derived CDR1 and CDR2 are LGHDT and YNNKEL (reference sequence). The CDR3 loop spans 18 amino acids. The ends were cut back, 2 bases at V and 0 bases at J, with 17 bases in the middle.

This sequence joins TRBV29-1 and TRBJ1-3, with unresolved D. This CDR3 has 13 residues. V shed 7 bases and J shed 2 bases, with 12 bases lying between them. Germline CDR1 reads SQVTM; CDR2 reads ANQGSEA. The CDR3 bases are TGCAGCGCACAACTAGGGCCTGGAAACACCATATATTTT. It yields the protein CSAQLGPGNTIYF. Complete variable domain (other parts from reference TRBV29-1 and TRBJ1-3): SAVISQKPSRDICQRGTSLTIQCQVDSQVTMMFWYRQQPGQSLTLIATANQGSEATYESGFVIDKFPISRPNLTFSTLTVSNMSPEDSSIYLCSAQLGPGNTIYFGEGSWLTVV.

The V and J genes are TRBV18 and TRBJ1-1, with D perhaps TRBD1 (6 bases). V lost 6 bases and J lost 1, with 9 bases in between. The CDR3 totals 13 residues. Germline values: CDR1 KGHSH, CDR2 LQKENI. The CDR3 here is CASSSTGNTEAFF. The CDR3 DNA reads TGTGCCAGCTCTTCGACAGGGAACACTGAAGCTTTCTTT.

This clone has only a few counts. The chain links TRBV7-8 to TRBJ1-5; TRBD1 is a possible D gene (5 bases). Trimming took off 7 bases at V and 7 bases at J, with 14 bases between the two ends. CDR3 length: 13 residues. Germline CDR1 SGHVS, CDR2 FQNEAQ. The CDR3 sequence is CASTPDRLQPQHF. CDR3 coding DNA: TGTGCCAGCACCCCAGACAGACTCCAGCCCCAGCATTTT.